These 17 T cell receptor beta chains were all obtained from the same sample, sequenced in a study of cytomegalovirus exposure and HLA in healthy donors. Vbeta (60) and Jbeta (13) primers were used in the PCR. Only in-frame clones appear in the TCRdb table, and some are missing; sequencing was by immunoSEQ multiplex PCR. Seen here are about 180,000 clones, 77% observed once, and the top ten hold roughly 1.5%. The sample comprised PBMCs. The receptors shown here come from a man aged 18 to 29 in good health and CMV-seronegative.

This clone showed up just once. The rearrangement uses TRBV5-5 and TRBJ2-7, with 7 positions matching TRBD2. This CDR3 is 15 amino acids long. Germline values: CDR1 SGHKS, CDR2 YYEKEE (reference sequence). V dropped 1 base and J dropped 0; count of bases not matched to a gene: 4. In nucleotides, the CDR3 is TGTGCCAGCAGCTTGAGCGGGACGGGCTCCTACGAGCAGTACTTC. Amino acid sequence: CASSLSGTGSYEQYF. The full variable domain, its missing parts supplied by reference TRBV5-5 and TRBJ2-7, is DAGVTQSPTHLIKTRGQQVTLRCSPISGHKSVSWYQQVLGQGPQFIFQYYEKEERGRGNFPDRFSARQFPNYSSELNVNALLLGDSALYLCASSLSGTGSYEQYFGPGTRLTVT.

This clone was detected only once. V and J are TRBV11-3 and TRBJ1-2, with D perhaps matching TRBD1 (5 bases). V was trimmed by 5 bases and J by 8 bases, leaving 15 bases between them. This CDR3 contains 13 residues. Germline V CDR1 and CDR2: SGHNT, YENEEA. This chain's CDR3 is CASSPQGDRGYTF. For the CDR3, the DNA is TGTGCCAGCAGCCCTCAAGGGGATAGGGGCTACACCTTC.

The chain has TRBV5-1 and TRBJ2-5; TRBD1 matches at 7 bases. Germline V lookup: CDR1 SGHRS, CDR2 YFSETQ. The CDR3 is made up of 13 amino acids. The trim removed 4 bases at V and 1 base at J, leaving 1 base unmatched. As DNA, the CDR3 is TGCGCCAGCAGCCCAGGGGGCCAAGAGACCCAGTACTTC. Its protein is CASSPGGQETQYF.

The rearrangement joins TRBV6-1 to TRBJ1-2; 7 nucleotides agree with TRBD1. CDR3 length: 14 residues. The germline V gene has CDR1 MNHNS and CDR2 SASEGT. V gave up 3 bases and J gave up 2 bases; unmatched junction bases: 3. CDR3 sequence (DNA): TGTGCCAGCAGTGAGGCGACAGGGAACTATGGCTACACCTTC. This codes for CASSEATGNYGYTF.

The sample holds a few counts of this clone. The CDR3 DNA sequence: TGCGCCAGCAGTCAATCAAGGGGTAGGGAAAAACTGTTTTTT. This codes for CASSQSRGREKLFF. The chain uses TRBV23-1 and TRBJ1-4; D is possibly TRBD1 (5 bases). TRBV23-1 is an open reading frame whose function is uncertain. This CDR3 spans 14 amino acids. V was cut by 0 bases and J by 8 bases, with 10 bases left in between.

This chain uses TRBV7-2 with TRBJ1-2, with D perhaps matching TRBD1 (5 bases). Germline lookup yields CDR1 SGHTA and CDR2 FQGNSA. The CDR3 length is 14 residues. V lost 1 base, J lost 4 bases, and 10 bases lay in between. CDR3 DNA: TGTGCCAGCAGCTTAGACAGGACAACCTATGGCTACACCTTC. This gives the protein CASSLDRTTYGYTF.

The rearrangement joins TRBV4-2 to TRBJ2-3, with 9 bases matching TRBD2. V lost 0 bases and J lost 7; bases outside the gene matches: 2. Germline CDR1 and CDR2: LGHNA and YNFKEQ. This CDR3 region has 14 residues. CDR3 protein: CASSQDPSGNTQYF. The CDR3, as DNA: TGTGCCAGCAGCCAAGATCCTAGCGGGAATACGCAGTATTTT.

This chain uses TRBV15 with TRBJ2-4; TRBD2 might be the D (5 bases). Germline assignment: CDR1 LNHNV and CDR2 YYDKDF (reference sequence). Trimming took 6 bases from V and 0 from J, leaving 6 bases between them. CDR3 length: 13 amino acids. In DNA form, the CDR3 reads TGTGCCACCAGGGCGGGAGCCAAAAACATTCAGTACTTC. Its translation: CATRAGAKNIQYF.

CDR3 sequence reads: CASSAGGWADTQYF. CDR3 coding DNA: TGTGCCAGCAGTGCGGGAGGGTGGGCAGATACGCAGTATTTT. V and J are TRBV7-2 and TRBJ2-3; 9 bases map to TRBD2. The ends lost 6 bases at V and 4 bases at J; junction bases unmatched: 5. Germline loops: CDR1 SGHTA, CDR2 FQGNSA. The CDR3 has 14 residues.

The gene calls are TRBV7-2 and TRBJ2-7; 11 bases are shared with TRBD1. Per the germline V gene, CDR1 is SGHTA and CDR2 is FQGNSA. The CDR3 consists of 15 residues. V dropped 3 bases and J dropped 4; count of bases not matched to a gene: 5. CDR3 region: CASSLRTGGPYEQYF. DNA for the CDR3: TGTGCCAGCAGCTTGCGGACAGGGGGCCCTTACGAGCAGTACTTC.

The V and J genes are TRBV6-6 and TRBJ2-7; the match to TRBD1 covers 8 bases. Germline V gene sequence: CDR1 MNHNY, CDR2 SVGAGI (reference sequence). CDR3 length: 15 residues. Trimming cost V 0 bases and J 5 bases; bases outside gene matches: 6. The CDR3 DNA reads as TGTGCCAGCAGTTACTCGAAACAGGGGGGTAACGAGCAGTACTTC. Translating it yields CASSYSKQGGNEQYF.

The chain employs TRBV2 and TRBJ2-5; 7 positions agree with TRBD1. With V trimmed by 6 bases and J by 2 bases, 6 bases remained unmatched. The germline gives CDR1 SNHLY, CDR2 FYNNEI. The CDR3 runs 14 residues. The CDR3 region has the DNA TGTGCCAGCAGCGCCGGGACAGTTCAAGAGACCCAGTACTTC. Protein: CASSAGTVQETQYF.

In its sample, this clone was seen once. The CDR3: CASQLGGSSYEQYF. The CDR3 DNA reads as TGTGCCAGCCAATTAGGGGGCAGCTCCTACGAGCAGTACTTC. This rearrangement joins TRBV7-2 to TRBJ2-7; 7 bases agree with TRBD1. CDR1 SGHTA and CDR2 FQGNSA come from the germline V gene. V gave up 8 bases and J gave up 0 bases; unmatched junction bases: 7. This CDR3 region has 14 residues.

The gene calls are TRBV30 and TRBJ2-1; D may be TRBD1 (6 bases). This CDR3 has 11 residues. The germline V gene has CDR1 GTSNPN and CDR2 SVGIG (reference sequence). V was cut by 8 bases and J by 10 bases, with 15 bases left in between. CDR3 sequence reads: CAVRGWGEQFF. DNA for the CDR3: TGTGCCGTAAGGGGGTGGGGGGAGCAGTTCTTC.

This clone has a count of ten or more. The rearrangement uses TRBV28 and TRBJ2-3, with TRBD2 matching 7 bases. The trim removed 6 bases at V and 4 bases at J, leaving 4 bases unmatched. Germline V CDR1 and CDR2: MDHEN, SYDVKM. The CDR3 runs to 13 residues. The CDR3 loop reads CASRGGYADTQYF. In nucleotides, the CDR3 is TGTGCCAGCAGGGGGGGGTACGCAGATACGCAGTATTTT.

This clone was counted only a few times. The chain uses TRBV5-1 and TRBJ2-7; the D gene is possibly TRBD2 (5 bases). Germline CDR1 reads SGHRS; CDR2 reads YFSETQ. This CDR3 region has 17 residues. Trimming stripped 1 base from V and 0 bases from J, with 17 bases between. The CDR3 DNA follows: TGCGCCAGCAGCTTGTTTGGAGGCGGCGTCAGCTCCTACGAGCAGTACTTC. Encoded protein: CASSLFGGGVSSYEQYF.

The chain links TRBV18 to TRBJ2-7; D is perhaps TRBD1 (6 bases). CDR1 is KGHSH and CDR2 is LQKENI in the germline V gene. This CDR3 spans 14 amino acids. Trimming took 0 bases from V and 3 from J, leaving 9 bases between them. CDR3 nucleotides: TGTGCCAGCTCACCACCGCAGGGGTTCTACGAGCAGTACTTC. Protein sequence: CASSPPQGFYEQYF.